The rows below give T cell receptor beta chains drawn from one sample of a study of CD8 T cells in ankylosing spondylitis. MiXCR was run by TCRdb on the 5' RACE reads, yielding one entry per CDR3 protein. The sample has about 39,000 distinct CDR3 sequences, 2.5% to 3.5% seen once; the top ten hold about 3%. Sequenced input: blood, either unsorted or a sorted T cell fraction (not recorded which). Every receptor here comes from a male donor with ankylosing spondylitis or in good health (not recorded which). The CDR3 runs from the conserved cysteine through the conserved F or W. The D gene is left open where the match is weak. Where a row states a size, it is once, few, many or the class of an expanded clone; other rows omit it.

DNA: TGTGCCAGCAGCTCACGGACTAGCGGGAGCTCCTACAATGAGCAGTTCTTC; CDR3: CASSSRTSGSSYNEQFF; V: TRBV9; J: TRBJ2-1; D: TRBD2; size: few
DNA: TGTGCCAGCAGCCTAGGGGGCGGGGGCCAAGAGACCCAGTACTTC; CDR3: CASSLGGGGQETQYF; V: TRBV9; J: TRBJ2-5; D: .; size: many
DNA: TGTGCCAGCAGCGGGACCCAGGGGAGTCAAGAGACCCAGTACTTC; CDR3: CASSGTQGSQETQYF; V: TRBV9; J: TRBJ2-5; D: .; size: many
DNA: TGTGCCAGCAGCCAACCCACGGGGGATACTCGGGAGACCCAGTACTTC; CDR3: CASSQPTGDTRETQYF; V: TRBV9; J: TRBJ2-5; D: .; size: many
DNA: TGTGCCAGCAGCAGGTTCAGGGGGCCTGGAAACACCATATATTTT; CDR3: CASSRFRGPGNTIYF; V: TRBV9; J: TRBJ1-3; D: TRBD1; size: many
DNA: TGTGCCAGCAGCGTGAACGTATGGGAGACCCAGTACTTC; CDR3: CASSVNVWETQYF; V: TRBV9; J: TRBJ2-5; D: .; size: many
DNA: TGTGCCAGCAGCGTAGAAGTTGGGAGGAGAGGAGAGACCCAGTACTTC; CDR3: CASSVEVGRRGETQYF; V: TRBV9; J: TRBJ2-5; D: .; size: many
DNA: TGTGCCAGCGCTCGGTTTGAGCAGCCCCAGCATTTT; CDR3: CASARFEQPQHF; V: TRBV5-4; J: TRBJ1-5; D: .; size: few
DNA: TGTGCCAGCAGCGTAGCGCCGATTGAAGATACGCAGTATTTT; CDR3: CASSVAPIEDTQYF; V: TRBV9; J: TRBJ2-3; D: .; size: many
DNA: TGTGCCAGCAGCGTAGAGCCCCGGGGGGGGACCGGGGAGCTGTTTTTT; CDR3: CASSVEPRGGTGELFF; V: TRBV9; J: TRBJ2-2; D: TRBD2; size: many
DNA: TGTGCCAGCAGCGTCGGGACGCCAACTGATACGCAGTATTTT; CDR3: CASSVGTPTDTQYF; V: TRBV9; J: TRBJ2-3; D: .; size: many
DNA: TGTGCCAGCAGCCCCGGACAGGGCGTCTATGGCTACACCTTC; CDR3: CASSPGQGVYGYTF; V: TRBV9; J: TRBJ1-2; D: TRBD1; size: many
DNA: TGTGCCAGCAGCGCCGCTGCCCTCACAGATACGCAGTATTTT; CDR3: CASSAAALTDTQYF; V: TRBV9; J: TRBJ2-3; D: .; size: many
DNA: TGTGCCAGCAGCGCCAGCCCAAGGGACTGGGGCTACACCTTC; CDR3: CASSASPRDWGYTF; V: TRBV9; J: TRBJ1-2; D: .; size: many
DNA: TGTGCCAGCAGCGTAGCTGGCCAGGGCTACAATGAGCAGTTCTTC; CDR3: CASSVAGQGYNEQFF; V: TRBV9; J: TRBJ2-1; D: .; size: .